The 6 T cell receptor beta chains listed next were all sequenced from one sample in a study of shared T cell receptors in the human thymus. The protocol was immunoSEQ multiplex PCR, while the TCRdb copy is restricted to in-frame clones and leaves out a portion. The data show 630,000 or so clones, around 87% seen once. The data were also submitted as part of a second study, on human thymus T cells.

The sample was thymocytes. These receptors all come from a boy younger than two with a congenital heart defect.

The genes are TRBV25-1 and TRBJ2-1; TRBD2 matches at 9 bases. In germline, CDR1 is MGHDK, CDR2 SYGVNS. Trimming took 4 bases from V and 9 from J; bases not matched to a gene: 4. The CDR3 runs 13 residues. CDR3 nucleotides: TGTGCCAGCAGTGTAGCGGGAGACGCTGAGCAGTTCTTC. It specifies CASSVAGDAEQFF.

V gene TRBV9 combines with J gene TRBJ1-3, with D hard to call. Trimming left V 0 bases short and J 2 bases short, with 6 bases between. Germline loops: CDR1 SGDLS, CDR2 YYNGEE. The CDR3 covers 14 residues. The DNA of the CDR3 is TGTGCCAGCAGCGTAGCCACAACTGGAAACACCATATATTTT. Protein sequence: CASSVATTGNTIYF.

V gene TRBV28 combines with J gene TRBJ1-5; 7 nucleotides line up with TRBD1. Trimming removed 6 bases from V and 2 bases from J; junction bases left unmatched: 16. Germline values: CDR1 MDHEN, CDR2 SYDVKM. The CDR3 loop spans 18 amino acids. CDR3 sequence (DNA): TGTGCCAGCAGAAGGGGGCAGGGGTACATTGCGGGCAATCAGCCCCAGCATTTT. Translated, it gives CASRRGQGYIAGNQPQHF.

Of note for this clone: The same CDR3 also results from other DNA sequences found in this sample. The chain combines TRBV7-9 with TRBJ2-7; D is possibly TRBD2 (5 bases). Germline loops: CDR1 SEHNR, CDR2 FQNEAQ (reference sequence). This CDR3 is built from 14 residues. V dropped 2 bases and J dropped 1 base, with 9 bases sitting between them. CDR3 protein: CASSLPGISYEQYF. The CDR3 nucleotides are TGTGCCAGCAGCTTACCCGGGATTTCCTACGAGCAGTACTTC. Full variable domain (rest looked up from reference TRBV7-9 and TRBJ2-7): DTGVSQNPRHKITKRGQNVTFRCDPISEHNRLYWYRQTLGQGPEFLTYFQNEAQLEKSRLLSDRFSAERPKGSFSTLEIQRTEQGDSAMYLCASSLPGISYEQYFGPGTRLTVT.

The gene calls are TRBV7-9 and TRBJ2-6; TRBD1 aligns across 7 bases. Trimming cost V 4 bases and J 0 bases; bases outside gene matches: 9. The length of the CDR3 is 18 residues. Germline loops: CDR1 SEHNR, CDR2 FQNEAQ (reference sequence). CDR3: CASSSWIRDSSGANVLTF. CDR3 DNA sequence: TGTGCCAGCAGCTCTTGGATCCGGGACAGCTCTGGGGCCAACGTCCTGACTTTC.

This sequence joins TRBV20-1 and TRBJ2-7, with 7 nucleotides matching TRBD1. Germline CDR1 and CDR2: DFQATT and SNEGSKA (reference sequence). J gave up 6 bases and V 5 bases, and 4 bases lay outside the gene matches. The CDR3 consists of 11 residues. CDR3 in DNA: TGCAGTGCTCACAGGGGTGGCGAGCAGTACTTC. Translated: CSAHRGGEQYF.